The entry below gives a single TCR beta chain sequence along with its context. Its specificity is unknown. The entry originates in a study of shared clonotypes between healthy human individuals. Study results and caveats: Generation probabilities of non-shared clonotypes were lower (relative to those shared by all four donors). Despite large depth, rarefaction showed incomplete sorted-subset sequencing.

CD45RO-negative CD8 cells positively selected for CCR7 made up the naive population, which excluded terminally differentiated effector memory CD45RA+ cells. This CDR3 region has 14 residues. Per germline, CDR1 SEHNR and CDR2 FQNEAQ (reference sequence). With V trimmed by 5 bases and J by 7 bases, 8 bases remained unmatched. Libraries were prepared by immunoSEQ multiplex PCR; TCRdb keeps only in-frame clonotypes and omits some of them. The table records about 2,200,000 clones, about 92% of them present only once. Material: naive CD8+ T cells from PBMCs. The clonotype originates from a man aged 18-30 years in good health. Some clones in this sample may be carry-over from other donors' samples. The genes are TRBV7-9 and TRBJ2-1; 7 bases agree with TRBD1. CDR3 region: CASSPGQPGNEQFF. As DNA, the CDR3 is TGTGCCAGCAGCCCGGGACAGCCGGGGAATGAGCAGTTCTTC.